These 10 T cell receptor beta chains were sequenced from one sample in a study of T cell clusters in autoimmune cytopenias. TRB was amplified from around 250 ng of peripheral blood genomic DNA per sample. TRB was amplified by touch-down multiplex PCR, primer pools A and B combined. TCRdb re-called the multiplex PCR reads and gives one entry per CDR3 protein, without DNA. Its listing shows around 8,000 distinct CDR3 sequences. Sequences were obtained from peripheral blood. Receptors were obtained from a human donor with an autoimmune cytopenia or autoimmune hepatitis (not recorded which).

According to its frequency, this clonotype is medium-sized. The chain is built from TRBV29-1 and TRBJ1-1; TCRdb proposes TRBD1, but this gene call is untestable without DNA. This CDR3 is 13 amino acids long. Per germline, CDR1 SQVTM and CDR2 ANQGSEA. The CDR3 reads CSVVGGEGTEAFF.

By frequency, this clonotype registers medium-sized (0.01 to 0.1%). The V call is TRBV29-1, the J call TRBJ1-1; the TCRdb D gene call, TRBD1, has no DNA to confirm it. Germline V lookup: CDR1 SQVTM, CDR2 ANQGSEA. This CDR3 region has 11 residues. The chain's CDR3 is CSVKQGAEAFF.

This sequence joins TRBV20-1 and TRBJ1-5; TCRdb picks TRBD1, but there is no DNA to check that call. This CDR3 comprises 14 residues. Germline values: CDR1 DFQATT, CDR2 SNEGSKA (reference sequence). The CDR3 spells CSAKTGENNQPQHF.

The CDR3 sequence is CASSRGGPDTQYF. V is TRBV5-1 and J is TRBJ2-3; no DNA is available, so the TRBD2 call from TCRdb remains unchecked. There are 13 residues in the CDR3. The germline V gene has CDR1 SGHRS and CDR2 YFSETQ.

Frequency places this clonotype as medium-sized (0.01 to 0.1%). The chain is built from TRBV19 and TRBJ1-6. CDR1 LNHDA and CDR2 SQIVND come from the germline V gene (reference sequence). The CDR3 contains 15 residues. The CDR3 sequence is CASKKGDLNNSPLHF. The whole variable domain, remainder taken from reference TRBV19 and TRBJ1-6, is DGGITQSPKYLFRKEGQNVTLSCEQNLNHDAMYWYRQDPGQGLRLIYYSQIVNDFQKGDIAEGYSVSREKKESFPLTVTSAQKNPTAFYLCASKKGDLNNSPLHFGNGTRLTVT.

This clonotype counts as medium-sized by frequency. This chain links TRBV6-5 with TRBJ2-1; TCRdb returns TRBD2, unconfirmable since there is no DNA. Germline loops: CDR1 MNHEY, CDR2 SVGAGI. The CDR3 sequence is 19 residues long. CDR3 sequence reads: CASSPRASGGAVSYNEQFF.

The chain couples TRBV18 to TRBJ2-7; the D call from TCRdb, TRBD1, cannot be confirmed without DNA. The germline CDR1 and CDR2 sequences are KGHSH and LQKENI. This CDR3 has 14 residues. The CDR3 spells CASSPGQAQHEQYF.

In terms of frequency, this clonotype is medium-sized (0.01 to 0.1%). The V and J genes are TRBV6-5 and TRBJ1-6; TCRdb lists TRBD1, though no DNA is available to test this call. This CDR3 spans 17 amino acids. Germline V gene sequence: CDR1 MNHEY, CDR2 SVGAGI. CDR3 sequence reads: CASSYSSRGLGNSPLHF.

This chain joins TRBV5-4 and TRBJ1-5. The CDR3 contains 14 residues. The germline gives CDR1 SGHNT, CDR2 YYREEE (reference sequence). The CDR3 here is CASSLWGYNQPQHF. Based on the CDR3 plus reference TRBV5-4 and TRBJ1-5, the full variable domain is ETGVTQSPTHLIKTRGQQVTLRCSSQSGHNTVSWYQQALGQGPQFIFQYYREEENGRGNFPPRFSGLQFPNYSSELNVNALELDDSALYLCASSLWGYNQPQHFGDGTRLSIL.

V and J are TRBV27 and TRBJ2-1; TCRdb's D call, TRBD2, is unchecked because there is no DNA. From germline, CDR1 is MNHEY and CDR2 SMNVEV (reference sequence). CDR3 length equals 17 residues. CDR3 amino acids: CASSPRTSSRGYNEQFF.